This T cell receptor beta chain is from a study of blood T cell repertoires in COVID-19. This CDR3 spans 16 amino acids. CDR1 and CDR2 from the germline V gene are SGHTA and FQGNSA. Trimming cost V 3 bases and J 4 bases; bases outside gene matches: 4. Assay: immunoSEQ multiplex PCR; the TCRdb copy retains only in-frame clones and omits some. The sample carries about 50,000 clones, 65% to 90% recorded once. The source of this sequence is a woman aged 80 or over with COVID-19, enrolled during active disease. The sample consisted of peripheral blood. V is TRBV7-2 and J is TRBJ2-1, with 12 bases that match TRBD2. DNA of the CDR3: TGTGCCAGCAGCTTGACTAGCGGGAGTGGGTACAATGAGCAGTTCTTC. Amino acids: CASSLTSGSGYNEQFF. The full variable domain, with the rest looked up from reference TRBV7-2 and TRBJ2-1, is GAGVSQSPSNKVTEKGKDVELRCDPISGHTALYWYRQSLGQGLEFLIYFQGNSAPDKSGLPSDRFSAERTGGSVSTLTIQRTQQEDSAVYLCASSLTSGSGYNEQFFGPGTRLTVL.